These 6 T cell receptor beta chains were sequenced from one sample in a study of blood T cell repertoires in COVID-19. The method was immunoSEQ multiplex PCR; TCRdb's version includes in-frame clones alone and lacks a portion of them. The table includes about 220,000 clones, less than 90% detected once. The sequencing sample was made of peripheral blood. These receptors were taken from a man aged 30-40 years with active or convalescent COVID-19.

The J gene is TRBJ2-2, the V gene TRBV11-3; D perhaps matches TRBD2 (5 bases). V was clipped by 4 bases and J by 4 bases, with 13 bases between them. This CDR3 has 15 amino acids. Germline loops: CDR1 SGHNT, CDR2 YENEEA. The CDR3 loop is CASSSTSRGTGELFF. The CDR3, as DNA: TGTGCCAGCAGCTCTACCTCTCGGGGCACCGGGGAGCTGTTTTTT.

The genes are TRBV28 and TRBJ1-3; D ambiguous. Germline V gives CDR1 MDHEN, CDR2 SYDVKM. This CDR3 contains 13 residues. V was shortened by 3 bases and J by 4 bases, with 7 bases between the two germline ends. CDR3 loop: CASSLQAGNTIYF. CDR3 sequence (DNA): TGTGCCAGCAGTTTGCAGGCAGGAAACACCATATATTTT. The variable domain in full, with the rest retrieved from reference TRBV28 and TRBJ1-3, is DVKVTQSSRYLVKRTGEKVFLECVQDMDHENMFWYRQDPGLGLRLIYFSYDVKMKEKGDIPEGYSVSREKKERFSLILESASTNQTSMYLCASSLQAGNTIYFGEGSWLTVV.

The rearrangement joins TRBV19 to TRBJ2-4, with 9 bases fitting TRBD1. Germline CDR1 reads LNHDA; CDR2 reads SQIVND (reference sequence). The CDR3 loop spans 16 amino acids. The trim removed 4 bases at V and 4 bases at J, leaving 8 bases unmatched. The chain's CDR3 is CASSTAGTGIKNIQYF. CDR3 DNA sequence: TGTGCCAGTAGTACAGCCGGGACAGGGATTAAAAACATTCAGTACTTC.

The chain combines TRBV29-1 with TRBJ1-5; 8 positions agree with TRBD1. V shed 6 bases, J shed 6 bases, and the junction held 7 bases outside the gene matches. The CDR3 is 13 amino acids. CDR1 is SQVTM, CDR2 ANQGSEA, per germline. This CDR3 is CSVQQGGGQPQHF. The CDR3 coding sequence is TGCAGCGTCCAACAGGGGGGGGGTCAGCCCCAGCATTTT.

This clone was counted once. This chain links TRBV6-5 with TRBJ2-7, with TRBD2 matching over 11 bases. There are 14 residues in the CDR3. With 6 bases clipped from V and 1 base from J, the junction kept 2 bases outside the gene matches. Germline V CDR1 and CDR2: MNHEY, SVGAGI. The CDR3 bases are TGTGCCAGCAGGCTAGCGGGGGGTTCCTACGAGCAGTACTTC. This gives the protein CASRLAGGSYEQYF.

This clone was picked up one time. The chain couples TRBV18 to TRBJ2-7, with D possibly being TRBD1 (5 bases). Germline CDR1 KGHSH, CDR2 LQKENI. V lost 1 base and J 2 bases, leaving 9 bases between the germline ends. The length of the CDR3 is 14 residues. The CDR3 bases are TGTGCCAGCTCACCACTGGACACAACCTACGAGCAGTACTTC. As protein: CASSPLDTTYEQYF. Full variable domain (rest looked up from reference TRBV18 and TRBJ2-7): NAGVMQNPRHLVRRRGQEARLRCSPMKGHSHVYWYRQLPEEGLKFMVYLQKENIIDESGMPKERFSAEFPKEGPSILRIQQVVRGDSAAYFCASSPLDTTYEQYFGPGTRLTVT.